Listed below are T cell receptor beta chains from one sample, sequenced in a study of human T cells and chemical hapten exposure. TCRdb itself ran the RACE reads through MiXCR, one entry per CDR3 protein. Seen here are tens of thousands of distinct CDR3 sequences, about 5.5% observed once, and the top ten hold around 13%. The sequenced material came from whole blood. The receptors shown here come from a human donor in good health. Some clones in this sample may be carry-over from other donors' samples. CDR3s include the opening cysteine and the closing phenylalanine or tryptophan. The D gene is left open where the match is weak. Not every row has a clone size; where given, it reads once, few, many or a size class.

size,V,J,D,CDR3,DNA
many,TRBV6-9,TRBJ2-1,NA,CASSYPPPVSTRYNEQFF,TGTGCCAGCAGTTACCCCCCGCCCGTATCCACCCGTTACAATGAGCAGTTCTTC
many,TRBV29-1,TRBJ2-2,NA,CSVGVTGELFF,TGCAGCGTTGGGGTTACCGGGGAGCTGTTTTTT
many,TRBV5-1,TRBJ1-1,NA,CASSSDSVNTEAFF,TGCGCCAGCAGCTCCGATAGTGTAAACACTGAAGCTTTCTTT
many,TRBV20-1,TRBJ2-1,NA,CSARSDSNEQFF,TGCAGTGCTAGATCCGACTCCAATGAGCAGTTCTTC
NA,TRBV2,TRBJ1-5,TRBD1,CASSRGNSNQPQHF,TGTGCCAGCAGCAGGGGGAATAGCAATCAGCCCCAGCATTTT
few,TRBV4-1,TRBJ2-1,NA,CASSQVVRGAGNEQFF,TGCGCCAGCAGCCAAGTGGTCCGGGGGGCCGGTAATGAGCAGTTCTTC
many,TRBV12-3/TRBV12-4,TRBJ2-3,TRBD2,CASSSQGLGGYF,TGTGCCAGCAGTTCCCAAGGACTAGGCGGGTATTTT
many,TRBV30,TRBJ2-3,TRBD2,CAWSQLAGGPDTQYF,TGTGCCTGGAGTCAACTAGCGGGGGGGCCCGATACGCAGTATTTT
many,TRBV20-1,TRBJ2-1,NA,CSARDGGRVVWDEQFF,TGCAGTGCTAGAGATGGAGGGCGGGTGGTTTGGGATGAGCAGTTCTTC
many,TRBV11-2,TRBJ2-2,NA,CASSLGPQGTGELFF,TGTGCCAGCAGCTTAGGACCCCAAGGCACCGGGGAGCTGTTTTTT
NA,TRBV10-2,TRBJ1-2,NA,CASSEQGPYGYTF,TGCGCCAGCAGTGAACAGGGACCTTATGGCTACACCTTC
many,TRBV11-2,TRBJ2-7,NA,CASSLLQGYEQYF,TGTGCCAGCAGCTTATTGCAAGGCTACGAGCAGTACTTC
many,TRBV7-9,TRBJ2-5,NA,CASSSRGPETQYF,TGTGCCAGCAGCTCCCGGGGCCCAGAGACCCAGTACTTC
NA,TRBV5-1,TRBJ2-7,NA,CASSPRESSYEQYF,TGCGCCAGCAGCCCCCGAGAGAGCTCCTACGAGCAGTACTTC
many,TRBV5-4,TRBJ1-2,NA,CASSLVGMDGYTF,TGTGCCAGCAGCTTGGTGGGAATGGACGGCTACACCTTC
many,TRBV6-6,TRBJ1-5,TRBD1,CASTLGQGGVRSNQPQHF,TGTGCCAGCACCCTAGGACAGGGGGGGGTAAGAAGCAATCAGCCCCAGCATTTT
many,TRBV9,TRBJ1-2,TRBD1,CASSVEGGWGYGYTF,TGTGCCAGCAGCGTAGAAGGGGGCTGGGGCTATGGCTACACCTTC
many,TRBV6-2/TRBV6-3,TRBJ2-3,NA,CASSYGPGMVVGDTQYF,TGTGCCAGCAGTTACGGTCCGGGGATGGTGGTTGGAGATACGCAGTATTTT
many,TRBV7-6,TRBJ2-2,NA,CASSSGLRNTGELFF,TGTGCCAGCAGCTCAGGACTCCGAAACACCGGGGAGCTGTTTTTT
few,TRBV7-9,TRBJ2-7,NA,CASSLSMGVGEQYF,TGTGCCAGCAGCTTATCTATGGGAGTTGGGGAGCAGTACTTC
many,TRBV5-1,TRBJ2-3,NA,CASSASTGSGDTQYF,TGCGCCAGCAGCGCATCTACAGGGTCGGGAGATACGCAGTATTTT
NA,TRBV20-1,TRBJ2-7,TRBD2,CSARAPPSGGRNEQYF,TGCAGTGCTAGAGCCCCCCCCTCGGGGGGTCGGAACGAGCAGTACTTC
many,TRBV20-1,TRBJ2-7,TRBD1,CSARSRTGVDEQYF,TGCAGTGCTAGGTCCAGGACAGGGGTCGACGAGCAGTACTTC
many,TRBV12-3/TRBV12-4,TRBJ2-1,TRBD2,CASSPRLAGVYNEQFF,TGTGCCAGCAGTCCCCGACTAGCGGGTGTCTACAATGAGCAGTTCTTC